This TCR beta chain was identified during a study of blood T cell repertoires in COVID-19. The germline V gene encodes CDR1 SGHDT and CDR2 YYEEEE. V dropped 4 bases and J dropped 0; count of bases not matched to a gene: 10. This CDR3 is built from 17 residues. Measured with immunoSEQ multiplex PCR; TCRdb has only the in-frame clones, and not every one. The sample lists approximately 440,000 clones, about nine tenths occurring once. The chain links TRBV5-6 to TRBJ1-1, with TRBD1 matching 9 bases. The clonotype was recovered from a man younger than 30 who had recovered from COVID-19. Sample: PBMCs or T cells enriched from blood (not recorded which). DNA of the CDR3: TGTGCCAGCAGCGGGGGACAGGGTCATTCCTTGAACACTGAAGCTTTCTTT. This gives the protein CASSGGQGHSLNTEAFF.